This TCR beta chain stems from a study of shared clonotypes between healthy human individuals. Germline V gene sequence: CDR1 SEHNR, CDR2 FQNEAQ (reference sequence). Trimming cost V 4 bases and J 0 bases, with 9 bases left between them. CDR3 length equals 14 residues. Repertoires were generated with immunoSEQ multiplex PCR, while TCRdb's copy carries only in-frame clones and drops some. The sample lists roughly 500,000 clones; 60% to 80% were seen once. The clonotype comes from a woman in her thirties or forties in good health. Some clones in this sample may be carry-over from other donors' samples. The chain has TRBV7-9 and TRBJ2-5, with D possibly TRBD1 on 6 matching bases. Sample: PBMCs. Here the CDR3 reads CASSYHRDQETQYF. The CDR3 bases are TGTGCCAGCAGCTACCACAGGGACCAAGAGACCCAGTACTTC.